This T cell receptor beta chain originates from a study of regulatory T cells in long-lasting Graves disease. As to time point: newly diagnosed GD, antithyroid drugs for less than 3 months. The TCR library was made from RNA extracted from PBMCs. The authors drew approximately 8.1 milliliters of peripheral blood into EDTA tubes. CDR3-region Arm-PCR and iRepertoire HTBI primers produced the TCR beta libraries. MiXCR was run by TCRdb on the multiplex PCR reads, yielding one entry per CDR3 protein. Of under 400,000 distinct CDR3 sequences in the sample, approximately 15% were seen once. This sample was also put to use in a study of T cells in Graves' hyperthyroidism and ophthalmopathy. That paper adds: Uncontrolled infection, other autoimmune disease, pregnancy or lactation excluded patients.

This clonotype originated in a man aged 35-49 years with Graves disease. The sequencing here drew on peripheral blood mononuclear cells (PBMCs), taken at new diagnosis, from a patient treated with antithyroid drugs.

The CDR3 protein is CASSPLRGYTEAFF. The CDR3 DNA sequence: TGTGCCAGCAGCCCCTTACGGGGGTACACTGAAGCTTTCTTT. The rearrangement links TRBV3-1 to TRBJ1-1, with D possibly TRBD1 on 5 matching bases. Germline V lookup: CDR1 LGHDT, CDR2 YNNKEL (reference sequence). The CDR3 runs to 14 residues. Trimming took off 4 bases at V and 3 bases at J, with 12 bases between the two ends.